A selection of T cell receptor beta chains follows, all from one sample in a study of long-term antiretroviral therapy in people with HIV. Clones were sequenced by immunoSEQ multiplex PCR, and TCRdb holds only the in-frame ones, with some missing. The sample comprises under 30,000 clones, 80% of which are singletons, and approximately 7% rests with the top ten. The starting material was unsorted PBMCs, obtained 0.3 years after starting antiretroviral therapy. Receptors were obtained from a man aged 35 to 55 with HIV. Each CDR3 is given with its conserved first and last residue. A D gene is named only where the DNA matches it firmly. The size of a clone is reported for some rows only, either as once, few or many, or as a class for expanded clones.

>TRBD1|TRBJ1-2|TRBV6-5|NA
TGTGCCAGTCGGGGACAGGGGGCCGGTGACTATGGCTACACCTTC
CASRGQGAGDYGYTF
>TRBD2|TRBJ2-5|TRBV19|NA
TGTGCCAGTAGTATTTGGCTAGCGGGGGAACAAGAGACCCAGTACTTC
CASSIWLAGEQETQYF
>NA|TRBJ2-2|TRBV7-2|once
TGTGCCAGCAGCTTTGTGCTAGGCTCGAGCACCGGGGAGCTGTTTTTT
CASSFVLGSSTGELFF
>NA|TRBJ2-1|TRBV29-1|NA
TGCAGCTTCCGTCGGGGGAGAGTCTACAATGAGCAGTTCTTC
CSFRRGRVYNEQFF
>NA|TRBJ2-4|TRBV7-9|NA
TGTGCCAGCAGTCCGACAAACATTCAGTACTTC
CASSPTNIQYF
>NA|TRBJ2-1|TRBV4-1|NA
TGCGCCAGCAGCCAAGATTCCGCCCTCGCTAGCGAAAAGTTCTTC
CASSQDSALASEKFF
>NA|TRBJ1-1|TRBV4-3|NA
TGCGCCAGCAGCCAAGGGTCCACAGGGAACACTGAAGCTTTCTTT
CASSQGSTGNTEAFF
>NA|TRBJ2-2|TRBV4-2|medium-sized
TGTGCCAGCAGCCCTCAATTGGGTAACACCGGGGAGCTGTTTTTT
CASSPQLGNTGELFF
>TRBD1|TRBJ1-1|TRBV28|NA
TGTGCCAGCAGGACTTTACAGGGGCGGGCTGAAGCTTTCTTT
CASRTLQGRAEAFF
>TRBD1|TRBJ2-1|TRBV11-3|NA
TGTGCCAGCAGCTCCCCCCGACAGGGTGGCTCCTACAATGAGCAGTTCTTC
CASSSPRQGGSYNEQFF
>NA|TRBJ2-7|TRBV28|NA
TGTGCCAGCAGTTTATACGGGCCTACCTACGAGCAGTACTTC
CASSLYGPTYEQYF
>TRBD1|TRBJ1-1|TRBV7-8|NA
TGTGCCAGCAGCTTTATGAAAGGACAGGGCGACACTGAAGCTTTCTTT
CASSFMKGQGDTEAFF
>NA|TRBJ2-5|TRBV5-5|NA
TGTGCCAGCAGCTTTCATTTAGGGGGCCAAGAGACCCAGTACTTC
CASSFHLGGQETQYF
>TRBD1|TRBJ1-2|TRBV5-6|NA
TGTGCCAGCAGCTCAGGAGGTTTAGGGGGCTACTATGGCTACACCTTC
CASSSGGLGGYYGYTF
>NA|TRBJ2-7|TRBV4-2|NA
TGTGCCAGCAGCCAAGTTTTTGGCGAGCAGTACTTC
CASSQVFGEQYF
>NA|TRBJ1-3|TRBV10-3|NA
TGTGCCAGCAGCCTCCTGTCGCGGGGAAACACCATATATTTT
CASSLLSRGNTIYF
>NA|TRBJ1-2|TRBV14|NA
TGTGCCAGCAGCCAACAACTTAACTATGGCTACACCTTC
CASSQQLNYGYTF
>NA|TRBJ1-6|TRBV6-4|NA
TGTGCCAGCAGTGACAACAGCCCTTATAATTCACCCCTCCACTTT
CASSDNSPYNSPLHF
>TRBD1|TRBJ1-5|TRBV6-4|NA
TGTGCCAGGCATCTCCGGGACAGGGGTGGTCAGCCCCAGCATTTT
CARHLRDRGGQPQHF
>NA|TRBJ1-4|TRBV30|NA
TGTGCCTGGACTTGGGACCGGAGTAATGAAAAACTGTTTTTT
CAWTWDRSNEKLFF
>NA|TRBJ2-7|TRBV27|NA
TGTGCCAGCACCCGACCGGGGATCTCCTACGAGCAGTACTTC
CASTRPGISYEQYF
>TRBD1|TRBJ1-2|TRBV7-9|NA
TGTGCCAGCAGCCCCACTGGAAGACAGGGAGCTAACTATGGCTACACCTTC
CASSPTGRQGANYGYTF
>TRBD2|TRBJ2-4|TRBV19|once
TGTGCCAGTAGTACCCAAATGGGACTAGCGGGACCAAACATTCAGTACTTC
CASSTQMGLAGPNIQYF
>TRBD2|TRBJ2-1|TRBV19|NA
TGTGCCAGTAAGGGGGTAGCGGGAGGGCGCGGGAATGAGCAGTTCTTC
CASKGVAGGRGNEQFF
>NA|TRBJ2-1|TRBV5-1|NA
TGCGCCAGCAGCTTTTTTGGGGCAGTCTACAATGAGCAGTTCTTC
CASSFFGAVYNEQFF
>NA|TRBJ2-1|TRBV4-3|NA
TGCGCCAGCAGCCAAGATCGAAACAGCGATGAGCAGTTCTTC
CASSQDRNSDEQFF
>NA|TRBJ2-4|TRBV6-1|few
TGTGCCGTCAGAACAGGGCGTGTTCAGTACTTC
CAVRTGRVQYF
>TRBD1|TRBJ1-2|TRBV18|few
TGTGCCAGCTCACCAGGACAGGTCGGCTACACCTTC
CASSPGQVGYTF
>NA|TRBJ2-7|TRBV2|few
TGTGCCAGCAGTAGGGGACGGACCTTCGGGGACGAGCAGTACTTC
CASSRGRTFGDEQYF
>NA|TRBJ2-3|TRBV7-9|NA
TGTGCCAGCAGCATAGGGGCCGGTACGCAGTATTTT
CASSIGAGTQYF
>TRBD1|TRBJ2-7|TRBV4-3|NA
TGCGCCAGCAACCAAGGGGACAGCAACTACGAGCAGTACTTC
CASNQGDSNYEQYF
>NA|TRBJ1-5|TRBV10-2|NA
TGCGCCAGCAGTTCTATGGGGGGTAGCAATCAGCCCCAGCATTTT
CASSSMGGSNQPQHF
>NA|TRBJ2-2|TRBV7-9|NA
TGTGCCAGCAGCTTAGCCACCGGGACAACAAACACCGGGGAGCTGTTTTTT
CASSLATGTTNTGELFF
>NA|TRBJ1-5|TRBV4-2|once
TGTGCCAGCAGCCAAGATGGGACACCTTCGCAGCCCCAGCATTTT
CASSQDGTPSQPQHF
>NA|TRBJ2-3|TRBV7-2|NA
TGTGCCAGCAGCTCCTACGCAGATACGCAGTATTTT
CASSSYADTQYF
>NA|TRBJ2-5|TRBV4-3|NA
TGCGCCAGCAGCCAAGAGGGTTGGCTCCCAGAGACCCAGTACTTC
CASSQEGWLPETQYF
>TRBD1|TRBJ2-7|TRBV27|NA
TGTGCCAGCAGCATGGGACAGGGTGAGCAGTACTTC
CASSMGQGEQYF
>NA|TRBJ1-4|TRBV18|NA
TGTGCCAGCTCACAAGCCGGGGGTTTTGCAACTAATGAAAAACTGTTTTTT
CASSQAGGFATNEKLFF
>TRBD1|TRBJ2-7|TRBV7-2|few
TGTGCCAGCAACAGGGGACAGGCCTCCTACGAGCAGTACTTC
CASNRGQASYEQYF
>TRBD1|TRBJ1-5|TRBV7-2|few
TGTGCCAGCAGCTGGGACAGGGTAGGAAATCAGCCCCAGCATTTT
CASSWDRVGNQPQHF
>TRBD2|TRBJ2-7|TRBV19|NA
TGTGCCAGTAGTATGAGAGCGGGAGGGCCGTCCTACGAGCAGTACTTC
CASSMRAGGPSYEQYF
>TRBD1|TRBJ1-4|TRBV7-9|NA
TGTGCCAGCAGCTTAGCGACAGGGGCGGGTGAAAAACTGTTTTTT
CASSLATGAGEKLFF
>NA|TRBJ2-7|TRBV7-8|NA
TGTGCCAGCAGCTTAGAGTTCGGAACCTACGAGCAGTACTTC
CASSLEFGTYEQYF
>NA|TRBJ1-2|TRBV7-9|NA
TGTGCCAGCAGCTTAAGCTGGGGCTACACCTTC
CASSLSWGYTF
>NA|TRBJ2-3|TRBV4-1|NA
TGCGCCAGCAGCCAAGATATAGTTGGAGATACGCAGTATTTT
CASSQDIVGDTQYF